A selection of T cell receptor beta chains follows, all from one sample in a study of CD8 T cells in Susac syndrome. MiXCR, applied by TCRdb to the immunoSEQ multiplex PCR reads, yields one record per CDR3 protein. Here the sample spans a few hundred thousand distinct CDR3 sequences, 85% to 90% being singletons. Sequenced sample: CD8+ T cells from PBMCs. The receptors come from a human donor with multiple sclerosis. Each CDR3 is given with its conserved first and last residue. A D gene is named only where the DNA matches it firmly. Size values are once, few and many counts, or a class for expanded clones, and some rows have none.

TRBJ2-3 TRBV4-1 NA NA CASSQVMDSGNTQYF TGCGCCAGCAGCCAAGTAATGGACTCAGGCAATACGCAGTATTTT
TRBJ2-3 TRBV27 once TRBD2 CASSYYSGESTDTQYF TGTGCCAGCAGCTATTATAGCGGGGAAAGCACAGATACGCAGTATTTT
TRBJ2-2 TRBV7-9 once TRBD1 CASSFTTGTASTGELFF TGTGCCAGCAGCTTTACGACCGGGACAGCGAGCACCGGGGAGCTGTTTTTT
TRBJ2-7 TRBV19 NA NA CASSTTFWDEQYF TGTGCCAGTAGTACAACTTTCTGGGATGAGCAGTACTTC
TRBJ1-1 TRBV5-6 few TRBD1 CASTPEGQTIAEAFF TGTGCCAGCACTCCAGAGGGACAGACGATAGCTGAAGCTTTCTTT
TRBJ1-3 TRBV9 NA NA CASSSRLSSGNTIYF TGTGCCAGCAGCTCCCGGCTGAGCTCTGGAAACACCATATATTTT
TRBJ1-1 TRBV29-1 NA NA CSVDGPAHTEAFF TGCAGCGTTGACGGGCCCGCTCACACTGAAGCTTTCTTT
TRBJ2-6 TRBV19 NA TRBD1 CASSIRDRFSGANVLTF TGTGCCAGTAGTATCCGGGACAGATTCTCTGGGGCCAACGTCCTGACTTTC
TRBJ2-7 TRBV18 NA TRBD2 CASSPEDSGIPLYEQYF TGTGCCAGCTCACCTGAAGATAGCGGGATTCCCCTATACGAGCAGTACTTC
TRBJ2-7 TRBV30 NA NA CAWSRGQPPYEQYF TGTGCCTGGAGTAGAGGTCAGCCTCCCTACGAGCAGTACTTC
TRBJ2-7 TRBV4-1 few TRBD2 CASSGLASEQYF TGCGCCAGCAGCGGACTAGCGTCCGAGCAGTACTTC
TRBJ2-7 TRBV9 NA NA CASSPRDGTYEQYF TGTGCCAGCAGCCCCAGGGACGGAACCTACGAGCAGTACTTC
TRBJ1-1 TRBV19 NA NA CASIPVSGMNTEAFF TGTGCCAGTATCCCAGTATCCGGGATGAACACTGAAGCTTTCTTT
TRBJ2-1 TRBV4-1 NA TRBD1 CASSQDPTGERGDEQFF TGCGCCAGCAGCCAAGATCCGACAGGGGAGCGTGGAGATGAGCAGTTCTTC
TRBJ1-1 TRBV5-1 NA NA CASSRDFLSTGLTEAFF TGCGCCAGCAGCCGCGATTTTCTTAGTACAGGGTTGACTGAAGCTTTCTTT
TRBJ2-7 TRBV7-6 NA NA CASSLADHEEQYF TGTGCCAGCAGCTTAGCGGACCACGAGGAGCAGTACTTC
TRBJ2-2 TRBV24-1 NA NA CATSDFGDTGELFF TGTGCCACCAGTGACTTTGGAGACACCGGGGAGCTGTTTTTT
TRBJ2-7 TRBV14 NA NA CASSQDFGRTYEQYF TGTGCCAGCAGCCAAGATTTCGGCAGAACCTACGAGCAGTACTTC
TRBJ2-1 TRBV25-1 NA TRBD1 CASSEYFGQGTYNEQFF TGTGCCAGCAGTGAATATTTCGGACAGGGTACCTACAATGAGCAGTTCTTC
TRBJ1-4 TRBV28 NA NA CASSSAGTTIEKLFF TGTGCCAGCAGTTCAGCCGGGACGACTATAGAAAAACTGTTTTTT
TRBJ2-5 TRBV27 NA NA CASSLMGPGETQYF TGTGCCAGCAGTTTAATGGGGCCGGGGGAGACCCAGTACTTC
TRBJ2-2 TRBV12-5 NA TRBD2 CASGLSPLGLAGNTGELFF TGTGCTAGTGGTTTGAGCCCACTGGGACTAGCGGGGAACACCGGGGAGCTGTTTTTT
TRBJ1-2 TRBV6-5 NA NA CASSYSKRADGYTF TGTGCCAGCAGTTACTCGAAAAGGGCGGATGGCTACACCTTC
TRBJ1-2 TRBV5-6 once NA CASSPDRLGVGYGYTF TGTGCCAGCAGCCCGGACCGATTGGGGGTTGGGTATGGCTACACCTTC
TRBJ2-1 TRBV12-3/TRBV12-4 NA NA CASSPTPKNEQFF TGTGCCAGCAGCCCGACTCCAAAGAATGAGCAGTTCTTC
TRBJ2-2 TRBV4-1 once TRBD1 CASSHGTGDTGELFF TGCGCCAGCAGCCACGGGACAGGAGACACCGGGGAGCTGTTTTTT
TRBJ2-7 TRBV10-3 NA NA CAISESKGISGVLGEQYF TGTGCCATCAGTGAGTCGAAAGGGATTAGCGGAGTCCTCGGGGAGCAGTACTTC
TRBJ2-1 TRBV7-3 NA TRBD2 CASGLATLVPRDEQFF TGTGCCTCGGGACTAGCCACCCTAGTGCCACGCGATGAGCAGTTCTTC
TRBJ2-2 TRBV20-1 NA TRBD1 CSARPREGAVSANTGELFF TGCAGTGCTCGTCCCAGAGAGGGGGCAGTCTCAGCGAACACCGGGGAGCTGTTTTTT
TRBJ2-7 TRBV29-1 NA TRBD1 CSASGTDMSYEQYF TGCAGCGCCTCCGGGACAGACATGTCCTACGAGCAGTACTTC
TRBJ1-2 TRBV29-1 NA NA CSVEDPRNRGYAF TGCAGCGTTGAAGATCCCCGGAATAGAGGCTACGCCTTC
TRBJ2-7 TRBV5-5 NA NA CASSFPASSAEQYF TGTGCCAGCAGCTTTCCCGCGAGTTCGGCCGAGCAGTACTTC
TRBJ2-7 TRBV10-3 NA NA CAISVGGSSYEQYF TGTGCCATCAGTGTAGGAGGGAGCTCCTACGAGCAGTACTTC
TRBJ2-6 TRBV27 NA TRBD1 CASSATTGAGANVLTF TGTGCCAGCAGTGCGACGACAGGGGCTGGGGCCAACGTCCTGACTTTC
TRBJ1-1 TRBV7-8 once NA CASSLGVGDTEAFF TGTGCCAGCAGCTTAGGGGTGGGGGACACTGAAGCTTTCTTT
TRBJ2-1 TRBV24-1 once NA CATSDSGQGGNEQFF TGTGCCACCAGTGATTCGGGACAAGGGGGCAATGAGCAGTTCTTC
TRBJ2-3 TRBV11-2 NA TRBD2 CASSAGVASGGPTDTQYF TGTGCCAGCAGCGCCGGCGTCGCTAGCGGGGGACCCACAGATACGCAGTATTTT